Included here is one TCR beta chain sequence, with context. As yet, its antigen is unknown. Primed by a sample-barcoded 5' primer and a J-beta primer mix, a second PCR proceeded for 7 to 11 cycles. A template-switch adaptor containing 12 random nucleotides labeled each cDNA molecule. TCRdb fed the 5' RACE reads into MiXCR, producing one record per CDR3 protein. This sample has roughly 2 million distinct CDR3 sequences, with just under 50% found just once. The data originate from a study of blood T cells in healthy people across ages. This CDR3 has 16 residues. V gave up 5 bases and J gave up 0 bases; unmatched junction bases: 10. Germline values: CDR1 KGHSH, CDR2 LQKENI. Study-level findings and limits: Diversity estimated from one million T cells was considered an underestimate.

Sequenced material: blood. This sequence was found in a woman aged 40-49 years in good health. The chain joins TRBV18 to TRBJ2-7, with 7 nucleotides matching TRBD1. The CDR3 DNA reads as TGTGCCAGCTCATTTGCAGGGGGACCTAGCTCCTACGAGCAGTACTTC. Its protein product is CASSFAGGPSSYEQYF.